The 20 T cell receptor beta chains below were found in one sample sequenced in a study of cytomegalovirus exposure and HLA in healthy donors. Primers: 60 Vbeta forward and 13 Jbeta reverse. Data came from immunoSEQ multiplex PCR; TCRdb stores just in-frame clones and leaves some out. The repertoire consists of approximately 150,000 clones, with less than 85% occurring once and the leading ten covering approximately 1.4%. Input material: PBMCs. The receptors were gathered from a man between 60 and 70 years old in good health and CMV-seronegative.

The sample holds a few counts of this clone. The CDR3 sequence is CASSALGTGNEKLFF. The CDR3 bases are TGTGCCAGCAGCGCCCTCGGGACAGGAAATGAAAAACTGTTTTTT. The chain employs TRBV9 and TRBJ1-4, with 8 bases aligning to TRBD1. Per germline, CDR1 SGDLS and CDR2 YYNGEE. V was clipped by 3 bases and J by 5 bases; unmatched bases: 6. The CDR3 runs 15 residues.

About this clone: Relative to the germline gene, one junction end is altered; a read error may explain this. The chain combines TRBV7-2 with TRBJ2-7; weak D call: TRBD1 (5 bases). This CDR3 comprises 11 residues. Germline CDR1 SGHTA, CDR2 FQGNSA. The CDR3 loop is CASSLAGPLNF. The CDR3 region has the DNA TGTGCCAGCAGCTTAGCGGGGCCTCTTAACTTC.

This chain links TRBV7-9 with TRBJ2-1; 16 bases are shared with TRBD2. Germline V gene lookup returns CDR1 SEHNR and CDR2 FQNEAQ (reference sequence). The CDR3 covers 18 residues. After removal of 4 bases from V and 2 bases from J, the junction contained 5 bases not matched to a gene. The CDR3 protein is CASSSVGLAGGPYNEQFF. The CDR3 DNA is TGTGCCAGCAGCTCTGTGGGACTAGCGGGAGGGCCCTACAATGAGCAGTTCTTC. Supplemented by reference TRBV7-9 and TRBJ2-1, the full variable domain reads DTGVSQNPRHKITKRGQNVTFRCDPISEHNRLYWYRQTLGQGPEFLTYFQNEAQLEKSRLLSDRFSAERPKGSFSTLEIQRTEQGDSAMYLCASSSVGLAGGPYNEQFFGPGTRLTVL.

The CDR3 DNA is TGTGCCAGTAGGACTAGCGGGGGGGAGCAGTACTTC. Protein: CASRTSGGEQYF. The chain has TRBV27 and TRBJ2-7, with 14 bases lining up with TRBD2. This CDR3 is built from 12 residues. J lost 7 bases, V lost 9 bases, and 2 bases had no gene match. Germline V gives CDR1 MNHEY, CDR2 SMNVEV (reference sequence).

V and J are TRBV5-4 and TRBJ1-3; TRBD1 matches 8 bases. Germline V gene data show CDR1 as SGHNT and CDR2 as YYREEE (reference sequence). This CDR3 contains 13 residues. V trimming: 7 bases; J trimming: 6 bases; junction bases outside the gene matches: 6. This CDR3 is CASGVQGVNTIYF. The CDR3 DNA reads as TGTGCCAGCGGAGTACAGGGGGTAAACACCATATATTTT. Supplemented by reference TRBV5-4 and TRBJ1-3, the full variable domain reads ETGVTQSPTHLIKTRGQQVTLRCSSQSGHNTVSWYQQALGQGPQFIFQYYREEENGRGNFPPRFSGLQFPNYSSELNVNALELDDSALYLCASGVQGVNTIYFGEGSWLTVV.

The J gene is TRBJ1-2, the V gene TRBV18; maybe TRBD1 (6 bases). The CDR3 has 14 residues. V gave up 4 bases and J gave up 5 bases, with 14 bases separating them. The germline V gene has CDR1 KGHSH and CDR2 LQKENI. DNA of the CDR3: TGTGCCAGCTCACGAAGTGACAGGACATATGGCTACACCTTC. Translating gives CASSRSDRTYGYTF.

The V and J genes are TRBV11-3 and TRBJ2-2; a possible D gene is TRBD2 (5 bases). Germline V gene lookup returns CDR1 SGHNT and CDR2 YENEEA. The CDR3 sequence is 15 residues long. V was trimmed by 1 base and J by 6 bases, leaving 12 bases between them. CDR3 loop: CASSLVVGDPGELFF. The CDR3 DNA reads TGTGCCAGCAGCTTAGTTGTCGGGGATCCCGGGGAGCTGTTTTTT.

V gene TRBV7-2 combines with J gene TRBJ1-1; perhaps TRBD1 as D (6 bases). The CDR3 runs to 14 residues. V was pared by 1 base and J by 5 bases, with 11 bases between. The germline V gene encodes CDR1 SGHTA and CDR2 FQGNSA. The DNA for the CDR3 is TGTGCCAGCAGCTTAGTCCCGAGGGGGACTGAAGCTTTCTTT. Protein product: CASSLVPRGTEAFF.

V is TRBV19 and J is TRBJ2-4; D might be TRBD1 (6 bases). This CDR3 region has 15 residues. The germline V gene encodes CDR1 LNHDA and CDR2 SQIVND (reference sequence). V was cut by 6 bases and J by 2 bases, with 14 bases left in between. The CDR3, as DNA: TGTGCCAGTAGCCCCTGGACAGTTTCCAAAAACATTCAGTACTTC. This codes for CASSPWTVSKNIQYF.

This rearrangement joins TRBV7-6 to TRBJ2-3, with TRBD2 matching over 10 bases. Germline loops: CDR1 SGHVS, CDR2 FNYEAQ. V was clipped by 1 base and J by 1 base; unmatched bases: 2. The length of the CDR3 is 16 residues. The CDR3 sequence: CASSLGLAGGTDTQYF. The CDR3 DNA is TGTGCCAGCAGCTTAGGACTAGCGGGCGGCACAGATACGCAGTATTTT.

This clone was observed a few times. The gene calls are TRBV28 and TRBJ2-7; the match to TRBD1 covers 11 bases. Trimming cost V 4 bases and J 6 bases; bases outside gene matches: 2. Germline V CDR1 and CDR2: MDHEN, SYDVKM. The CDR3 covers 13 residues. CDR3 region: CASSSGTGGEQYF. DNA of the CDR3: TGTGCCAGCAGTTCCGGGACAGGGGGCGAGCAGTACTTC.

The chain recombines TRBV4-3 with TRBJ2-5; no definite D call. This CDR3 has 16 amino acids. The germline V and J ends were trimmed by 0 bases and 1 base, with 12 bases remaining between them. The germline gives CDR1 LGHNA, CDR2 YSLEER. CDR3 loop: CASSQEFYSRQETQYF. CDR3 bases: TGCGCCAGCAGCCAAGAGTTTTACAGCCGCCAAGAGACCCAGTACTTC.

The chain has TRBV7-8 and TRBJ2-7; 8 nucleotides agree with TRBD1. The V segment lost 10 bases and the J segment 4 bases; nucleotides outside the gene matches: 18. Germline V gene lookup returns CDR1 SGHVS and CDR2 FQNEAQ. This CDR3 region has 16 residues. Written as DNA, the CDR3 is TGTGCCACCACATGGGGTGGGGACAGGTCGCTTTACGAGCAGTACTTC. Amino acid sequence: CATTWGGDRSLYEQYF.

The V gene is TRBV28, the J gene TRBJ1-6; D not certain. V shed 1 base and J shed 5 bases, with 12 bases lying between them. This CDR3 spans 16 amino acids. The germline CDR1 and CDR2 sequences are MDHEN and SYDVKM. CDR3 residues: CASSLSGGEDNSPLHF. CDR3 bases: TGTGCCAGCAGTTTATCTGGCGGGGAGGATAATTCACCCCTCCACTTT.

This clone was picked up a small number of times. The chain employs TRBV5-1 and TRBJ2-1; TRBD2 might be the D (6 bases). V was cut by 6 bases and J by 4 bases, with 17 bases left in between. There are 15 residues in the CDR3. From germline, CDR1 is SGHRS and CDR2 YFSETQ. The CDR3 nucleotides are TGCGCCAGCACTAATCTGGAGGGCGGTTACAATGAGCAGTTCTTC. Translation: CASTNLEGGYNEQFF. The whole variable domain, remainder taken from reference TRBV5-1 and TRBJ2-1, is KAGVTQTPRYLIKTRGQQVTLSCSPISGHRSVSWYQQTPGQGLQFLFEYFSETQRNKGNFPGRFSGRQFSNSRSEMNVSTLELGDSALYLCASTNLEGGYNEQFFGPGTRLTVL.

The chain joins TRBV15 to TRBJ1-1; perhaps TRBD1 as D (5 bases). CDR3 length equals 14 residues. CDR1 LNHNV and CDR2 YYDKDF come from the germline V gene (reference sequence). V shed 4 bases and J shed 11 bases, with 20 bases lying between them. The CDR3 reads CATSIHAGQGWAFF. CDR3 nucleotide sequence: TGTGCCACCAGCATCCACGCGGGGCAGGGTTGGGCTTTCTTT.

This rearrangement joins TRBV19 to TRBJ1-2, with 10 bases that match TRBD1. This CDR3 is built from 13 residues. Germline V lookup: CDR1 LNHDA, CDR2 SQIVND (reference sequence). V was pared by 5 bases and J by 9 bases, with 6 bases of the junction left unmatched. The CDR3 loop reads CASSSPDRGSYTF. The CDR3 DNA reads as TGTGCCAGTAGTTCACCGGACAGGGGGAGCTACACCTTC.

Comment on this clone: Sequence at one end of the junction differs from germline and may be a read error. This chain connects TRBV4-2 to TRBJ2-1; 13 bases fit TRBD2. Germline V gives CDR1 LGHNA, CDR2 YNFKEQ. CDR3 length equals 18 residues. The CDR3 DNA follows: TGTGTCAGCAGGTGGACTAGCGGGGGCCTCTACAGGAACAATGAGCAGTTCTTC. Amino acids: CVSRWTSGGLYRNNEQFF.

This chain joins TRBV29-1 and TRBJ2-7; D perhaps matches TRBD2 (7 bases). The CDR3 sequence is 14 residues long. CDR1 SQVTM and CDR2 ANQGSEA come from the germline V gene. Trimming cost V 6 bases and J 2 bases, with 17 bases left between them. CDR3 nucleotides: TGCAGCGTCGCCGGGGGGACAAACGCCTACGAGCAGTACTTC. Translation: CSVAGGTNAYEQYF.

The chain joins TRBV27 to TRBJ2-7; TRBD1 agrees at 7 bases. Germline-derived CDR1 and CDR2 are MNHEY and SMNVEV (reference sequence). Trimming at V came to 4 bases and at J to 0 bases, leaving 9 bases not matched to a gene. This CDR3 spans 16 amino acids. The CDR3 DNA reads TGTGCCAGCAGTTCTTTTCGGGACAGAAGCTCCTACGAGCAGTACTTC. Its translation: CASSSFRDRSSYEQYF.